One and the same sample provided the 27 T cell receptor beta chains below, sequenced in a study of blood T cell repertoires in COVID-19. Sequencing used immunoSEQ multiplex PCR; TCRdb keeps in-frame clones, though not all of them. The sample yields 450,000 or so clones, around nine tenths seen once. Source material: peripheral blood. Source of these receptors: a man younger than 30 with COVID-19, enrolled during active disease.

CDR3 bases: TGTGCCAGCAGCTTAGCCACCCCTGAGGAGGCGGGGGGCACCTACAATGAGCAGTTCTTC. The encoded protein is CASSLATPEEAGGTYNEQFF. The rearrangement joins TRBV7-6 to TRBJ2-1, with 8 bases identical to TRBD2. Germline values: CDR1 SGHVS, CDR2 FNYEAQ. V gave up 0 bases and J gave up 2 bases; unmatched junction bases: 15. This CDR3 has 20 residues.

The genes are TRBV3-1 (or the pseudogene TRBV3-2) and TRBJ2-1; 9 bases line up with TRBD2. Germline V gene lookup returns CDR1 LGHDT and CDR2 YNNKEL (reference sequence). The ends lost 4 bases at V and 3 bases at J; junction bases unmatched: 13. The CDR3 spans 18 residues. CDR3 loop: CASSPYPSSGNFYNEQFF. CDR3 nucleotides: TGTGCCAGCAGCCCCTACCCCTCTAGCGGGAATTTCTACAATGAGCAGTTCTTC.

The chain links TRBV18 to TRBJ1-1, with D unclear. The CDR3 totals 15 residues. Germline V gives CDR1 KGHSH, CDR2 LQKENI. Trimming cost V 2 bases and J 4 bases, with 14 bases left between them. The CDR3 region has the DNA TGTGCCAGCTCACCATCCGATGCAGGCGTCACTGAAGCTTTCTTT. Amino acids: CASSPSDAGVTEAFF.

CDR3 protein: CASSGGALNQPQHF. The CDR3 coding sequence is TGTGCCAGCAGCGGCGGAGCTCTTAATCAGCCCCAGCATTTT. The chain is built from TRBV7-4 and TRBJ1-5; D gene ambiguous. The CDR3 covers 14 residues. V was pared by 5 bases and J by 4 bases, with 12 bases between. Germline-derived CDR1 and CDR2 are SGHVT and SQSDAQ.

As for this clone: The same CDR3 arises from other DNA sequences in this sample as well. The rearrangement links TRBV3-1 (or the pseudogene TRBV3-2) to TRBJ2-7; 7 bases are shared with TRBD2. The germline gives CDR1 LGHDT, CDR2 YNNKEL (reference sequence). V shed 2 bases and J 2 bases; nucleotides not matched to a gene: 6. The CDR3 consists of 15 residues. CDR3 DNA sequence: TGTGCCAGCAGCCAACTGGCGGGAGCGCCCTACGAGCAGTACTTC. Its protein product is CASSQLAGAPYEQYF.

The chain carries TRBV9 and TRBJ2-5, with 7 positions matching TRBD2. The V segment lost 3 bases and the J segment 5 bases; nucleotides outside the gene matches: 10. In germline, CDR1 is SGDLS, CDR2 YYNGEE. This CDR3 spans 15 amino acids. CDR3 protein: CASSDRGGSGETQYF. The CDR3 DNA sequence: TGTGCCAGCAGCGACCGGGGCGGGAGTGGGGAGACCCAGTACTTC.

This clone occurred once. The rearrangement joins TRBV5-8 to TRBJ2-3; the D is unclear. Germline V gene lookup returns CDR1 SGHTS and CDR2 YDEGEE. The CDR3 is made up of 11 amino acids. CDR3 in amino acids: CAGSLTDTQYF. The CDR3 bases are TGTGCGGGCAGTCTCACAGATACGCAGTATTTT.

The CDR3 DNA reads TGTGCCAGCAGCGACCGTTCCACAGGGTCTTTGCCCCAGCATTTT. Its translation: CASSDRSTGSLPQHF. The chain joins TRBV6-5 to TRBJ1-5; a possible D gene is TRBD1 (6 bases). Germline CDR1 reads MNHEY; CDR2 reads SVGAGI. The V end lost 6 bases, the J end lost 9 bases, and 21 bases lay between the germline ends. CDR3 length equals 15 residues.

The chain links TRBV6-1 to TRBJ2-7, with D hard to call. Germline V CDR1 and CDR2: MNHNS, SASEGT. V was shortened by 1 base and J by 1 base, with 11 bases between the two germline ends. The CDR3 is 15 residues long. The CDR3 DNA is TGTGCCAGCAGTGAAGGTCTAATGTTATCCTACGAGCAGTACTTC. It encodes CASSEGLMLSYEQYF.

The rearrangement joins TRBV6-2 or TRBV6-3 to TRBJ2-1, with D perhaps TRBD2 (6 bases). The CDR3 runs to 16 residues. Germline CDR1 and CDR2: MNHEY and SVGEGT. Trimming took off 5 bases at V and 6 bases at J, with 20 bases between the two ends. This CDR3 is CASSPLPGAGPNEQFF. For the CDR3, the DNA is TGTGCCAGCAGTCCCCTCCCGGGAGCGGGCCCCAATGAGCAGTTCTTC.

The CDR3 nucleotides are TGCGCCAGCAGCCAATCAACAGGGCTTGGGTCACCCCTCCACTTT. It translates to CASSQSTGLGSPLHF. V and J are TRBV4-1 and TRBJ1-6; weak D call: TRBD1 (6 bases). Trimming removed 2 bases from V and 10 bases from J, with 15 bases in between. The germline V gene encodes CDR1 MGHRA and CDR2 YSYEKL. The CDR3 is 15 amino acids.

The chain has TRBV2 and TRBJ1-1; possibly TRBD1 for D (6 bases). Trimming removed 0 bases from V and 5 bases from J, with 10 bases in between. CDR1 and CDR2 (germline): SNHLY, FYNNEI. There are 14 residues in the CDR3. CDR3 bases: TGTGCCAGCAGTGAAGCGGATCAGGGGACTGAAGCTTTCTTT. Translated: CASSEADQGTEAFF. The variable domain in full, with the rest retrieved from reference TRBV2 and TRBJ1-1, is EPEVTQTPSHQVTQMGQEVILRCVPISNHLYFYWYRQILGQKVEFLVSFYNNEISEKSEIFDDQFSVERPDGSNFTLKIRSTKLEDSAMYFCASSEADQGTEAFFGQGTRLTVV.

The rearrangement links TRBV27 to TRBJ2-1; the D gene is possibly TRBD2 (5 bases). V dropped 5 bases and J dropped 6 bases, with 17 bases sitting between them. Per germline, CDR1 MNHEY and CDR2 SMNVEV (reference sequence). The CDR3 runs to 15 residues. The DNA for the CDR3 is TGTGCCAGCAGTGGGCGGCCCCTTGGAGGCAATGAGCAGTTCTTC. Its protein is CASSGRPLGGNEQFF.

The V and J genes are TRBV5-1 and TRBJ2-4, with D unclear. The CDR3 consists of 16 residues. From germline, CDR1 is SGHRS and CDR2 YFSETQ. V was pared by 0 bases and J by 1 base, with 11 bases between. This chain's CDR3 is CASSLESGMAKNIQYF. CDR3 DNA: TGCGCCAGCAGCTTGGAGTCGGGTATGGCCAAAAACATTCAGTACTTC.

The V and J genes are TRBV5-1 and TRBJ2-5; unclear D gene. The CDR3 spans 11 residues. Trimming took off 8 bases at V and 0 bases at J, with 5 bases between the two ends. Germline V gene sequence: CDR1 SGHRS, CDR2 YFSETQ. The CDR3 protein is CASRDQETQYF. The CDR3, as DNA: TGCGCCAGTCGAGACCAAGAGACCCAGTACTTC.

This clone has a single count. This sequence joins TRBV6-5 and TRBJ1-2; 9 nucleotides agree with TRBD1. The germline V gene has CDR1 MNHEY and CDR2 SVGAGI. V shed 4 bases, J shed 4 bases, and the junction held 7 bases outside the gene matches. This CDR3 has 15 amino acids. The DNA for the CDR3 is TGTGCCAGCAGTTCACAGGGGGCTGCGGTCTATGGCTACACCTTC. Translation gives CASSSQGAAVYGYTF.

CDR3 in amino acids: CATSSLGVAVTEAFF. CDR3 in DNA: TGTGCCACCAGCTCCCTCGGGGTCGCCGTGACTGAAGCTTTCTTT. The chain combines TRBV15 with TRBJ1-1; D not certain. The CDR3 loop spans 15 amino acids. Per the germline V gene, CDR1 is LNHNV and CDR2 is YYDKDF (reference sequence). V was shortened by 5 bases and J by 5 bases, with 18 bases between the two germline ends.

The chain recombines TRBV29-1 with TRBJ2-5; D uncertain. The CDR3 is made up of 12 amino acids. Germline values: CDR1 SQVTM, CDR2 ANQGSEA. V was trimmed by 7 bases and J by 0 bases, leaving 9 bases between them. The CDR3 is CSGKTYQETQYF. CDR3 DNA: TGCAGCGGCAAGACATACCAAGAGACCCAGTACTTC. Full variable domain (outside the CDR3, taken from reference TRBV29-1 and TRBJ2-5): SAVISQKPSRDICQRGTSLTIQCQVDSQVTMMFWYRQQPGQSLTLIATANQGSEATYESGFVIDKFPISRPNLTFSTLTVSNMSPEDSSIYLCSGKTYQETQYFGPGTRLLVL.

Written as DNA, the CDR3 is TGTGCCAGCAGCTTAGTGCAGGGTGGGGTGGGTTTCTCCTACGAGCAGTACTTC. Protein: CASSLVQGGVGFSYEQYF. The chain combines TRBV11-2 with TRBJ2-7; possibly TRBD1 for D (5 bases). Trimming stripped 1 base from V and 0 bases from J, with 19 bases between. This CDR3 spans 18 amino acids. From germline, CDR1 is SGHAT and CDR2 FQNNGV.

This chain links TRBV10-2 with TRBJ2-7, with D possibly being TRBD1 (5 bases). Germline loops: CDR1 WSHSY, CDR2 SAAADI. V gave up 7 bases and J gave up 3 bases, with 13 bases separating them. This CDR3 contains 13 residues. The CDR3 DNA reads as TGCGCCAGCAATGGGGCGGATTTCTACGAGCAGTACTTC. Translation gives CASNGADFYEQYF.

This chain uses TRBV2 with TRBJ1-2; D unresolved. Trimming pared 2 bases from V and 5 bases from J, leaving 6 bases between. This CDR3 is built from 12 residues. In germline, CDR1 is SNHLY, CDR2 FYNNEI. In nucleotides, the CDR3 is TGTGCCAGCAGTGAAAATAGTTATGGCTACACCTTC. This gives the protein CASSENSYGYTF. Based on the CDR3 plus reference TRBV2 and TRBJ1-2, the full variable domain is EPEVTQTPSHQVTQMGQEVILRCVPISNHLYFYWYRQILGQKVEFLVSFYNNEISEKSEIFDDQFSVERPDGSNFTLKIRSTKLEDSAMYFCASSENSYGYTFGSGTRLTVV.

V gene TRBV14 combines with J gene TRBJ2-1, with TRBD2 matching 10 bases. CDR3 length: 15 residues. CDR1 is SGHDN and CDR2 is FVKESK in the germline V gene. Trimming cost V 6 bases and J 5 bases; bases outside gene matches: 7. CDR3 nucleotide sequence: TGTGCCAGCAGGAAGCGACTAGCGGGCGACAATGAGCAGTTCTTC. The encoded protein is CASRKRLAGDNEQFF.

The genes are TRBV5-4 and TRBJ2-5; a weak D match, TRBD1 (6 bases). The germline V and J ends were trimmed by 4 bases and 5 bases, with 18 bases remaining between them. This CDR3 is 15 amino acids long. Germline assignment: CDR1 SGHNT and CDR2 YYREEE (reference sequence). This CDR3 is CASSPGLGQGETQYF. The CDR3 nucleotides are TGTGCCAGCAGCCCGGGGCTGGGGCAGGGGGAGACCCAGTACTTC.

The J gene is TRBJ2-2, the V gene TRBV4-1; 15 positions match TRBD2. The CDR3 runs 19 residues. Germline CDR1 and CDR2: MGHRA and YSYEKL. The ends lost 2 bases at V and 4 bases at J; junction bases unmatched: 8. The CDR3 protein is CASSQSPGLAGGITGELFF. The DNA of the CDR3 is TGCGCCAGCAGCCAATCCCCGGGACTAGCGGGGGGCATCACCGGGGAGCTGTTTTTT.

CDR3 amino acids: CASSQDRSRFREQYF. The CDR3 DNA reads as TGTGCCAGCAGCCAAGATAGGTCCAGGTTCCGGGAGCAGTACTTC. The chain joins TRBV14 to TRBJ2-7; D is unresolved. V was trimmed by 0 bases and J by 7 bases, leaving 16 bases between them. CDR3 length equals 15 residues. CDR1 and CDR2 from the germline V gene are SGHDN and FVKESK.

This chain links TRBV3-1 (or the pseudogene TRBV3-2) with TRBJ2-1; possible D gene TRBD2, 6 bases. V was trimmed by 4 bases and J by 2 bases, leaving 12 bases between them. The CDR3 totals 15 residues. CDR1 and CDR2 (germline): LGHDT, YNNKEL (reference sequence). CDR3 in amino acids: CASSPRTKAYNEQFF. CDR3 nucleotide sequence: TGTGCCAGCAGCCCGCGGACTAAGGCCTACAATGAGCAGTTCTTC.

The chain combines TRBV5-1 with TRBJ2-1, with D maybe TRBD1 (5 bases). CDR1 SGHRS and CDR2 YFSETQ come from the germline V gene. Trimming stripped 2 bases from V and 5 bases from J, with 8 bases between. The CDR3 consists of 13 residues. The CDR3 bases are TGCGCCAGCAGCTTTGACAGTAACAATGAGCAGTTCTTC. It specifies CASSFDSNNEQFF.